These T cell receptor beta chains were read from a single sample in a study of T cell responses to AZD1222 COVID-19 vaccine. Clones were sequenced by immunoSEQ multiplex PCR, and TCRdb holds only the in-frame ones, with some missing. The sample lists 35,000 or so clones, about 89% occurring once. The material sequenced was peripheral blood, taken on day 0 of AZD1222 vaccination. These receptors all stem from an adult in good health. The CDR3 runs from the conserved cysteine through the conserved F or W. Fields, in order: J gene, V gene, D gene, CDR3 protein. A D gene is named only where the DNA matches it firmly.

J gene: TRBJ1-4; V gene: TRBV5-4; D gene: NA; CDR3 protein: CASSLGDSNEKLFF
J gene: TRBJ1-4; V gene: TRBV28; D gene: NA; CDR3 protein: CASSTPTNEKLFF
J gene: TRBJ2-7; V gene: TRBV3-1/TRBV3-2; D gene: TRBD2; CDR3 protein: CASSTTSGSYEQYF
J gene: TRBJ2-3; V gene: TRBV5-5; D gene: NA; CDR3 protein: CASSSLEGTDTQYF
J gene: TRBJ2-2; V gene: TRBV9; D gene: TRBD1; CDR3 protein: CASSSEPGQGANTGELFF
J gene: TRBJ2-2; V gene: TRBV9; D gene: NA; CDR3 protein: CASSSRQQNTGELFF
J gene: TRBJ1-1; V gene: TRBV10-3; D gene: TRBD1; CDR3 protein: CATRPGQGDKAFF
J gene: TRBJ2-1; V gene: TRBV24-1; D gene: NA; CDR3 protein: CATSDFSSGHYNEQFF
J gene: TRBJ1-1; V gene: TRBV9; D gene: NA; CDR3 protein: CASSKTGNTEAFF
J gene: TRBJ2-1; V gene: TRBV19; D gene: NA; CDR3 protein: CASSIGGGPNEQFF
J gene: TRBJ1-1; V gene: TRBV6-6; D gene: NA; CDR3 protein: CASNQRTEAFF
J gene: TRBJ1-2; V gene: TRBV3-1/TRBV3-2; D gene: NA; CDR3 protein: CASSQEGGFGYTF
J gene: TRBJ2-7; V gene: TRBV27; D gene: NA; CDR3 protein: CASSSTGHKFISYEQYF
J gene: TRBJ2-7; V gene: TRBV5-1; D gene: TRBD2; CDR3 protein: CASSLRLAGRYNEQYF